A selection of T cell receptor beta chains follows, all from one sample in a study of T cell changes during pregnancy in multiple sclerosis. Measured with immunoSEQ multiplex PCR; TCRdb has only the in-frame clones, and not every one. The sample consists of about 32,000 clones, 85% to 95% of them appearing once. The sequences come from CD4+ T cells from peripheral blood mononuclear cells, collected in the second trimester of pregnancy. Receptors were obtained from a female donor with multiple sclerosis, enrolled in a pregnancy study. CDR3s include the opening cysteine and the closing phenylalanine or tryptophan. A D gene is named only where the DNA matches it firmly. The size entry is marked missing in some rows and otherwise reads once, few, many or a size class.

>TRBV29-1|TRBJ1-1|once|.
CSVSLQGNTEAFF
TGCAGCGTGTCATTACAGGGGAACACTGAAGCTTTCTTT
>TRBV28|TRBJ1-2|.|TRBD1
CASSQHTGTGHYGYTF
TGTGCCAGCAGTCAACACACCGGGACAGGGCACTATGGCTACACCTTC
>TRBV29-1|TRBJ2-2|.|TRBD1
CSARGEQGGGGELFF
TGCAGCGCTCGAGGGGAACAGGGGGGAGGCGGGGAGCTGTTTTTT
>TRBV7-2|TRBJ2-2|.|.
CASTNVQVTGELFF
TGTGCCAGCACCAATGTGCAGGTTACCGGGGAGCTGTTTTTT
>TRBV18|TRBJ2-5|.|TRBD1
CASSPLTGGQETQYF
TGTGCCAGCTCACCCTTAACAGGGGGACAAGAGACCCAGTACTTC
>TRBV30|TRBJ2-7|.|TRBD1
CACGTGSRAYEQYF
TGTGCCTGTGGGACAGGGAGCCGGGCCTACGAGCAGTACTTC
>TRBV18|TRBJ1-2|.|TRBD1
CASSVDRGTHGYTF
TGTGCCAGCTCAGTGGACAGGGGGACGCATGGCTACACCTTC
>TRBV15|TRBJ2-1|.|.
CATQISGHLGSEQFF
TGTGCCACGCAGATTTCGGGACACCTCGGAAGTGAGCAGTTCTTC
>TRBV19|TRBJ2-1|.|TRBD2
CASRSYSGSGNEQFF
TGTGCCAGTAGGTCCTATAGCGGGAGCGGCAATGAGCAGTTCTTC
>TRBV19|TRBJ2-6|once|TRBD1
CASNHGTDGGVLTF
TGTGCCAGTAACCACGGGACAGATGGTGGCGTCCTGACTTTC
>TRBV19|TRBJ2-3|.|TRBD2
CASSPGGAITDTQYF
TGTGCCAGCAGTCCGGGGGGAGCGATCACAGATACGCAGTATTTT
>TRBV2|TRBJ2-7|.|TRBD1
CANRQGEPYEQYF
TGTGCCAACCGACAGGGGGAACCCTACGAGCAGTACTTC
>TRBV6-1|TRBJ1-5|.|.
CASSGALLEPQHF
TGTGCCAGCAGTGGTGCACTGCTTGAGCCCCAGCATTTT
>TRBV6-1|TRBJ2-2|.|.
CASRRQSHQTGELFF
TGTGCCAGCAGGAGACAGAGCCATCAGACCGGGGAGCTGTTTTTT
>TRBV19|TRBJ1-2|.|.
CASRWGEGYGYTF
TGTGCCAGTAGGTGGGGAGAGGGCTATGGCTACACCTTC
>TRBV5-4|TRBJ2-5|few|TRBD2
CASSPGTSANKETQYF
TGTGCCAGCAGCCCTGGGACTAGCGCTAACAAAGAGACCCAGTACTTC
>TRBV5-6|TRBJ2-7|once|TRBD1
CASSSGQGYSSSYEQYF
TGTGCCAGCAGCTCGGGACAGGGCTACTCGAGCTCCTACGAGCAGTACTTC
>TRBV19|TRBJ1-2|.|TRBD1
CATGAGYTF
TGTGCGACAGGGGCCGGCTACACCTTC
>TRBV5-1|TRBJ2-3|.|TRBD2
CASSLRLAGFSSTDTQYF
TGCGCCAGCAGCTTGCGCCTAGCGGGGTTTTCTAGCACAGATACGCAGTATTTT
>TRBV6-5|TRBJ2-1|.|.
CASSYGGGVGNEQFF
TGTGCCAGCAGTTATGGAGGGGGCGTTGGTAATGAGCAGTTCTTC
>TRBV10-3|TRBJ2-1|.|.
CAITPSASYNEQFF
TGTGCCATCACCCCTAGCGCCTCCTACAATGAGCAGTTCTTC
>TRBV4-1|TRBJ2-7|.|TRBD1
CASSQQGDRRPYEQYF
TGCGCCAGCAGCCAACAAGGGGACAGGAGGCCCTACGAGCAGTACTTC
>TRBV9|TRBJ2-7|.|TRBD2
CASSGGTSGRANEQYF
TGTGCCAGCAGCGGAGGGACTAGCGGGAGGGCGAACGAGCAGTACTTC
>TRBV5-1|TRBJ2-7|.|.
CASSLGGAGAMTYEQYF
TGCGCCAGCAGCTTGGGAGGGGCAGGGGCGATGACCTACGAGCAGTACTTC
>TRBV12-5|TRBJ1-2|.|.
CASGLVLRPGGYGYTF
TGTGCTAGTGGTTTGGTACTCCGGCCTGGGGGGTATGGCTACACCTTC
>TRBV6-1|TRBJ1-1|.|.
CASSEVQSSEAFF
TGTGCCAGCAGTGAAGTTCAGTCCTCTGAAGCTTTCTTT
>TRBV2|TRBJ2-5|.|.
CAVGTGRETQYF
TGTGCCGTGGGTACAGGGCGAGAGACCCAGTACTTC
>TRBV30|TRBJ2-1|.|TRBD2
CAWSYGTSGKVQFF
TGTGCCTGGAGTTACGGGACTAGCGGGAAGGTGCAGTTCTTC
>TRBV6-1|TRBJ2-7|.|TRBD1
CASSWAGQGTYEQYF
TGTGCCAGCAGTTGGGCTGGACAGGGGACCTACGAGCAGTACTTC
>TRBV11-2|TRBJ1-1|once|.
CASTGGYGTEAFF
TGTGCCAGCACCGGAGGGTACGGCACTGAAGCTTTCTTT
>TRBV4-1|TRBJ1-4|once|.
CASSLTVPAGAQGMREKLFF
TGCGCCAGCAGCCTTACCGTACCGGCGGGGGCGCAGGGGATGAGGGAAAAACTGTTTTTT
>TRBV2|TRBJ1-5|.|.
CASTRGLYSNQPQHF
TGTGCCAGCACCAGGGGTCTGTATAGCAATCAGCCCCAGCATTTT
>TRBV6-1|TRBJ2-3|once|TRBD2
CASERTSASTDTQYF
TGTGCCAGCGAACGTACTAGCGCGAGCACAGATACGCAGTATTTT
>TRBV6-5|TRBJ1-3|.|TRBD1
CASRHDRGPGNTIYF
TGTGCCAGCAGACACGACAGGGGGCCTGGAAACACCATATATTTT
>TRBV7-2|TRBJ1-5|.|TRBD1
CASSPGGAGSQPQHF
TGTGCCAGCAGCCCAGGGGGCGCGGGAAGTCAGCCCCAGCATTTT
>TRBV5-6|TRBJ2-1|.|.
CASSLDRVGGEQFF
TGTGCCAGCAGCTTGGACAGGGTTGGTGGTGAGCAGTTCTTC
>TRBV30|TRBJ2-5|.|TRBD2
CAWTSGGGRETQYF
TGTGCCTGGACTAGCGGGGGGGGGCGGGAGACCCAGTACTTC
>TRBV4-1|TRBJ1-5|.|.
CASSQDEGRALHQPQHF
TGCGCCAGCAGCCAAGATGAAGGCAGGGCCCTCCATCAGCCCCAGCATTTT
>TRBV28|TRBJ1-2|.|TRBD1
CATARGTVQNYGYTF
TGTGCCACCGCCCGAGGGACAGTCCAAAACTATGGCTACACCTTC
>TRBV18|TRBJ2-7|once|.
CASSPRQGREQYF
TGTGCCAGCTCACCACGGCAGGGGCGCGAGCAGTACTTC
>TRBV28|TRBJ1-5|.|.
CASSSPRGNQPQHF
TGTGCCAGCAGTTCACCCAGGGGAAATCAGCCCCAGCATTTT
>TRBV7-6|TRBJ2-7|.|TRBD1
CASSKGQGIYEQYF
TGTGCCAGCAGCAAGGGACAGGGAATCTACGAGCAGTACTTC
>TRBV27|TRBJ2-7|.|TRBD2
CASSGDWAGGAYRYEQYF
TGTGCCAGCAGTGGGGACTGGGCGGGAGGGGCCTACCGCTACGAGCAGTACTTC
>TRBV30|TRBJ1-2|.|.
CAWSVAGDYGYTF
TGTGCCTGGAGTGTAGCAGGGGACTATGGCTACACCTTC